This record covers a single T cell receptor (beta chain). The data stem from a study of cytomegalovirus exposure and HLA in healthy donors. 13 Jbeta primers and 60 Vbeta primers were used for the PCR. Clones were sequenced by immunoSEQ multiplex PCR, and TCRdb holds only the in-frame ones, with some missing. The repertoire includes approximately 170,000 clones, over 65% of them detected once, and roughly 4.5% sits in the top ten. The CDR3 extends over 14 amino acids. V shed 5 bases and J 4 bases; nucleotides not matched to a gene: 3. The germline CDR1 and CDR2 sequences are SGHVS and FNYEAQ. The specimen sequenced was PBMCs. This sequence joins TRBV7-6 and TRBJ2-7; 12 bases are shared with TRBD2. The sequence was collected from a man aged 18 to 30 in good health and CMV-seropositive. CDR3 residues: CASSPLAGGYEQYV. DNA for the CDR3: TGTGCCAGCAGCCCTCTAGCGGGGGGGTACGAGCAGTACGTC.